This is a list of T cell receptor beta chains from one sample in a study of human T cells and chemical hapten exposure. TCRdb re-derived calls from the RACE reads in MiXCR, one entry per CDR3 protein. The top ten clones hold over 2% of a sample with more than 100,000 distinct CDR3 sequences, 10% to 12% of them seen once. The starting material was whole blood, obtained in connection with sensitization to the hapten diphenylcyclopropenone (DPC). Receptors were obtained from a woman aged 50 to 60 with alopecia areata. Some clones in this sample may be carry-over from other donors' samples. CDR3s include the opening cysteine and the closing phenylalanine or tryptophan. D genes are given only for firm matches. Not every row has a clone size; where given, it reads once, few, many or a size class.

TRBV20-1	.	TRBJ1-2	TRBD1	TGCAGTGCTTGGACAGGGAAGGGGTATGGCTACACCTTC	CSAWTGKGYGYTF
TRBV6-5	few	TRBJ2-3	.	TGTGCCAGCAGTTACTACGGTCCCACAGATACGCAGTATTTT	CASSYYGPTDTQYF
TRBV7-9	few	TRBJ1-6	.	TGTGCCAGCAGCTTCGGACAGAACTATAATTCACCCCTCCACTTT	CASSFGQNYNSPLHF
TRBV12-3/TRBV12-4	.	TRBJ2-1	.	TGTGCCAGCAGTTTCCCAGGAGGGAACAATGAGCAGTTCTTC	CASSFPGGNNEQFF
TRBV27	many	TRBJ2-3	.	TGTGCCAGCAGTTTATCGGTCCTTGGGGCAGATACGCAGTATTTT	CASSLSVLGADTQYF
TRBV28	few	TRBJ2-7	.	TGTGCCAGCAGTGCCCCGGGCCCCCCCTCCTACGAGCAGTACTTC	CASSAPGPPSYEQYF
TRBV19	few	TRBJ2-1	.	TGTGCCAGTAGTATAGGACCCTACAATGAGCAGTTCTTC	CASSIGPYNEQFF
TRBV3-1	many	TRBJ2-7	TRBD1	TGTGCCAGCTCAAGACAGGGGGCCTACGAGCAGTACTTC	CASSRQGAYEQYF
TRBV6-1	.	TRBJ1-5	TRBD1	TGTGCCAGCAGGGCTACAGGGGCGAACGGCAATCAGCCCCAGCATTTT	CASRATGANGNQPQHF
TRBV11-2	.	TRBJ2-1	.	TGTGCCAGCAGCTTCTCCGGGACCGGGGAGTTCTTC	CASSFSGTGEFF
TRBV3-2	.	TRBJ2-5	.	TGTGCCAGCAGCCAAGATCGGGGGACTAGCGGAGGGGGTCGGGAGACCCAGTACTTC	CASSQDRGTSGGGRETQYF
TRBV3-1	many	TRBJ2-7	TRBD2	TGTGCCAGCAGTTTAGGGGTAGCGGGAGATCCCGAGCAGTACTTC	CASSLGVAGDPEQYF
TRBV29-1	few	TRBJ2-6	.	TGCAGCGTTGTCCAGGCTGGGGCCAACGTCCTGACTTTC	CSVVQAGANVLTF
TRBV10-3	many	TRBJ2-1	TRBD2	TGTGCCATCTCCCTAGCGGGAGGACTCAATGAGCAGTTCTTC	CAISLAGGLNEQFF
TRBV4-3	many	TRBJ2-3	.	TGCGCCAGCAGCCAAGATAGTATAAAGTGGTCCGCAGATACGCAGTATTTT	CASSQDSIKWSADTQYF
TRBV2	few	TRBJ2-3	.	TGTGCCAGCAGTGAACTCAGTACGCAGTATTTT	CASSELSTQYF
TRBV5-1	.	TRBJ2-3	TRBD2	TGCGCCAGCAGCTTGGGGGGTAGCGGGGTCCCCGATACGCAGTATTTT	CASSLGGSGVPDTQYF
TRBV12-3/TRBV12-4	many	TRBJ2-3	.	TGTGCCAGCAGTTTCCAGGGAACCGATACGCAGTATTTT	CASSFQGTDTQYF
TRBV7-9	few	TRBJ2-3	.	TGTGCCAGCAGCTTGCTTAGCCCACGGAGCACAGATACGCAGTATTTT	CASSLLSPRSTDTQYF
TRBV6-1	.	TRBJ1-5	TRBD1	TGTGCCAGCATTTCGGACAGGGGCGGTCAGCCCCAGCATTTT	CASISDRGGQPQHF
TRBV19	many	TRBJ1-2	.	TGTGCCAGTAGTAGCTATGGCTACACCTTC	CASSSYGYTF
TRBV12-3/TRBV12-4	.	TRBJ1-1	TRBD1	TGTGCCAGCAGTTCCCGTGGAGGGGGCGATGTGCGAGCTTTCTTT	CASSSRGGGDVRAFF
TRBV12-3/TRBV12-4	.	TRBJ1-5	TRBD1	TGTGCCAGCAGTTTAATGACAGGGGTCAATCAGCCCCAGCATTTT	CASSLMTGVNQPQHF
TRBV7-2	many	TRBJ2-5	TRBD2	TGTGCCAGCAGCTTATATCTCAAGACTAGCAGCCAAGAGACCCAGTACTTC	CASSLYLKTSSQETQYF
TRBV27	.	TRBJ1-4	.	TGTGCCAGCAGTTCCGTCATTGCGGGGAGCGGAAAACTGTTTTTT	CASSSVIAGSGKLFF
TRBV20-1	few	TRBJ2-7	TRBD2	TGCAGTGCTAGGACTAGCGGGCCCACTTCCTACGAGCAGTACTTC	CSARTSGPTSYEQYF
TRBV3-1	.	TRBJ2-3	TRBD2	TGTGCCAGCAGCCAGGGCACGGCTAGCGGGGGTCTGGGAGATACGCAGTATTTT	CASSQGTASGGLGDTQYF
TRBV29-1	many	TRBJ2-7	.	TGCAGCGTTGATATTGGGCACGAGCAGTACTTC	CSVDIGHEQYF
TRBV7-2	.	TRBJ2-3	TRBD1	TGTGCCAGCAGCTTAGGGGACAGGGTAACAGATACGCAGTATTTT	CASSLGDRVTDTQYF
TRBV9	many	TRBJ2-5	.	TGTGCCAGCAGCGTAGGCGGGCAAGAGACCCAGTACTTC	CASSVGGQETQYF
TRBV7-8	few	TRBJ1-4	.	TGTGCCAGCAGCAAGGACGGATCAACTAATGAAAAACTGTTTTTT	CASSKDGSTNEKLFF
TRBV2	.	TRBJ1-1	.	TGTGCCAGCAGCCGCGGACAGAGCCTTGAAGCTTTCTTT	CASSRGQSLEAFF
TRBV6-6	.	TRBJ1-6	.	TGTGCCAGCGGGGACCTGGGTAATTCACCCCTCCACTTT	CASGDLGNSPLHF
TRBV5-5	.	TRBJ2-2	.	TGTGCCAGCAGCCCGGAAACCGGGGAGCTGTTTTTT	CASSPETGELFF
TRBV20-1	once	TRBJ2-7	TRBD2	TGCAGTGCTAGAGCCCCCCCCCGGAAAGGCGGGAGGCTAGAGTACTTC	CSARAPPRKGGRLEYF
TRBV7-9	.	TRBJ2-5	.	TGTGCCAGCAGCAATCGGGAGTACCAAGAGACCCAGTACTTC	CASSNREYQETQYF
TRBV20-1	few	TRBJ1-1	.	TGCAGTGTTAGGGGGGTCGGAGGGGGCACTGAAGCTTTCTTT	CSVRGVGGGTEAFF
TRBV12-3/TRBV12-4	many	TRBJ1-1	.	TGTGCCAGCGGACGATACAACTCGAACACTGAAGCTTTCTTT	CASGRYNSNTEAFF
TRBV11-2	.	TRBJ2-1	TRBD2	TGTGCCAGCAGCCCCCGAGCGGGGGCGAACAATGAGCAGTTCTTC	CASSPRAGANNEQFF
TRBV7-3	few	TRBJ1-6	TRBD1	TGTGCCAGCAGCTCTACCGGGACAGGATCACCCCTCCACTTT	CASSSTGTGSPLHF